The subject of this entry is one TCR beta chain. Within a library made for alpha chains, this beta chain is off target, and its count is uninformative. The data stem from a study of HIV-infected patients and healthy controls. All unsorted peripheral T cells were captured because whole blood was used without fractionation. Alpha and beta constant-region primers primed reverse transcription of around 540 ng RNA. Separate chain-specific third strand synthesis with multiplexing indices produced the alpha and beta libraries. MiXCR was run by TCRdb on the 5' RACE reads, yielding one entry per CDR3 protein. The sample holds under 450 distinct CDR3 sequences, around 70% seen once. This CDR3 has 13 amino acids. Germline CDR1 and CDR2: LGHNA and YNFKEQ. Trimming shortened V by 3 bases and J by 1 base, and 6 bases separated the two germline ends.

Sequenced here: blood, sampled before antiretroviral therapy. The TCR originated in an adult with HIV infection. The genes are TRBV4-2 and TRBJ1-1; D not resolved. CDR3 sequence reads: CASSHTENTEAFF. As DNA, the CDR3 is TGTGCCAGCAGCCACACAGAGAACACTGAAGCTTTCTTT.